Following are 22 T cell receptor beta chains from one sample sequenced in a study of T cells after yellow fever vaccination. TCRdb recomputed calls from the 5' RACE reads with MiXCR, one row per CDR3 protein. Found here are about 550,000 distinct CDR3 sequences, under 25% of them singletons; the top ten hold more than 13%. The specimen was PBMCs, collected 15 days after the yellow fever booster vaccination. The origin of the receptors is a man aged 25-40 years who received the YFV17D yellow fever vaccine.

This clonotype was seen a handful of times. The rearrangement uses TRBV20-1 and TRBJ1-2; 12 bases fit TRBD1. The CDR3 loop spans 15 amino acids. V dropped 8 bases and J dropped 5; count of bases not matched to a gene: 12. Germline values: CDR1 DFQATT, CDR2 SNEGSKA (reference sequence). The CDR3 here is CSLPGTGGSTYGYTF. The CDR3 nucleotides are TGCAGTCTCCCCGGGACAGGGGGCAGCACTTATGGCTACACCTTC.

The chain joins TRBV5-1 to TRBJ2-3; D call uncertain. Per the germline V gene, CDR1 is SGHRS and CDR2 is YFSETQ. Trimming stripped 0 bases from V and 8 bases from J, with 19 bases between. The CDR3 length is 16 residues. CDR3 in DNA: TGCGCCAGCAGCTTGGCCGCCGACACGGCCCCCGGTACGCAGTATTTT. Translated: CASSLAADTAPGTQYF.

This clonotype came up a few times. V and J are TRBV6-2 or TRBV6-3 and TRBJ1-1; the D gene is possibly TRBD1 (5 bases). V gave up 0 bases and J gave up 4 bases, with 6 bases separating them. Looked up from germline, CDR1 is MNHEY and CDR2 is SVGEGT. This CDR3 contains 13 residues. The DNA for the CDR3 is TGTGCCAGCAGTTACTCAGGGGCCACTGAAGCTTTCTTT. It encodes CASSYSGATEAFF.

The chain uses TRBV5-6 and TRBJ2-7; tentative D call: TRBD1 (7 bases). Germline loops: CDR1 SGHDT, CDR2 YYEEEE. Trimming took off 3 bases at V and 4 bases at J, with 14 bases between the two ends. This CDR3 region has 14 residues. CDR3 amino acids: CASSWEEGAYEQYF. The CDR3 bases are TGTGCCAGCAGCTGGGAGGAGGGGGCTTACGAGCAGTACTTC.

The V call is TRBV2, the J call TRBJ2-5; D not certain. The CDR3 totals 13 residues. V lost 8 bases and J 4 bases, leaving 14 bases between the germline ends. Germline V gene lookup returns CDR1 SNHLY and CDR2 FYNNEI. CDR3 protein: CASSIGYRETQYF. For the CDR3, the DNA is TGTGCCAGCTCGATAGGGTATCGAGAGACCCAGTACTTC.

This clonotype was found a few times. The chain uses TRBV27 and TRBJ1-5; D might be TRBD1 (6 bases). Germline V gene lookup returns CDR1 MNHEY and CDR2 SMNVEV (reference sequence). The CDR3 totals 13 residues. V lost 5 bases to trimming and J lost 7 bases, with 12 bases between them. The CDR3 DNA follows: TGTGCCAGCAGTCCCGCAGGGGTGCAGCCCCAGCATTTT. Translation: CASSPAGVQPQHF.

The chain is built from TRBV5-1 and TRBJ2-5; TRBD2 agrees at 8 bases. V trimming: 4 bases; J trimming: 2 bases; junction bases outside the gene matches: 10. The CDR3 runs to 16 residues. The germline V gene has CDR1 SGHRS and CDR2 YFSETQ. Here the CDR3 reads CASSRTPSGSQETQYF. The CDR3 DNA follows: TGCGCCAGCAGCCGGACCCCCAGCGGGAGTCAAGAGACCCAGTACTTC.

The chain combines TRBV5-1 with TRBJ2-7; D is possibly TRBD2 (7 bases). Between the trimmed V and J ends, which lost 1 base and 3 bases, there was a span of 14 bases. Per germline, CDR1 SGHRS and CDR2 YFSETQ. This CDR3 comprises 15 residues. In DNA, the CDR3 is TGCGCCAGCAGCTTGTTGTACAGGGAGGGCTACGAGCAGTACTTC. As protein: CASSLLYREGYEQYF.

A few counts support this clonotype. The chain employs TRBV7-2 and TRBJ2-7, with 11 bases identical to TRBD2. Per the germline V gene, CDR1 is SGHTA and CDR2 is FQGNSA. V shed 5 bases and J 1 base; nucleotides not matched to a gene: 10. This CDR3 spans 17 amino acids. The CDR3, as DNA: TGTGCCAGCAGCCCGCTTTGGCTAGCGGGAGGATCCTACGAGCAGTACTTC. It yields the protein CASSPLWLAGGSYEQYF. The entire variable domain, with the rest obtained from reference TRBV7-2 and TRBJ2-7, is as follows: GAGVSQSPSNKVTEKGKDVELRCDPISGHTALYWYRQSLGQGLEFLIYFQGNSAPDKSGLPSDRFSAERTGGSVSTLTIQRTQQEDSAVYLCASSPLWLAGGSYEQYFGPGTRLTVT.

This sequence joins TRBV5-1 and TRBJ2-5, with 8 nucleotides matching TRBD2. The CDR3 extends over 15 amino acids. J lost 1 base, V lost 4 bases, and 6 bases had no gene match. Germline CDR1 is SGHRS and CDR2 is YFSETQ. CDR3 protein: CASSEGLGIQETQYF. CDR3 DNA sequence: TGCGCCAGCAGCGAGGGACTAGGGATCCAAGAGACCCAGTACTTC.

The chain joins TRBV9 to TRBJ2-1, with TRBD2 matching 11 bases. Germline V CDR1 and CDR2: SGDLS, YYNGEE. The CDR3 has 16 amino acids. The V segment lost 3 bases and the J segment 7 bases; nucleotides outside the gene matches: 9. The CDR3 DNA reads as TGTGCCAGCAGCGAGGGGCTAGCGGGAGGAGAAAATGAGCAGTTCTTC. It translates to CASSEGLAGGENEQFF.

V and J are TRBV29-1 and TRBJ2-5, with 7 bases fitting TRBD1. CDR3 length: 13 amino acids. CDR1 SQVTM and CDR2 ANQGSEA come from the germline V gene. The V and J ends lost 2 bases and 3 bases, in that order; junction bases with no gene match: 3. The CDR3 nucleotides read TGCAGCGTTGAATCGGACAGGAAAGAGACCCAGTACTTC. The encoded protein is CSVESDRKETQYF.

A few counts support this clonotype. The gene calls are TRBV9 and TRBJ1-1; D might be TRBD1 (6 bases). Germline V gene lookup returns CDR1 SGDLS and CDR2 YYNGEE. CDR3 length equals 13 residues. Trimming removed 0 bases from V and 4 bases from J, with 7 bases in between. The CDR3 nucleotides are TGTGCCAGCAGCGTAGCGGGGGCCACTGAAGCTTTCTTT. The encoded protein is CASSVAGATEAFF.

This clonotype was detected a few times. V and J are TRBV29-1 and TRBJ2-5, with TRBD1 as a possible D gene (5 bases). The CDR3 is 12 amino acids. V lost 7 bases and J lost 5, with 14 bases in between. The germline V gene has CDR1 SQVTM and CDR2 ANQGSEA. The CDR3 DNA follows: TGCAGCGCCTCAGGGCGTAGGGAGACCCAGTACTTC. It specifies CSASGRRETQYF.

The chain has TRBV7-2 and TRBJ2-1; 7 nucleotides match TRBD1. CDR3 length: 15 amino acids. Germline values: CDR1 SGHTA, CDR2 FQGNSA. The junction had 6 bases not matched to a gene; V was cut back by 1 base and J by 6 bases. The CDR3 spells CASSLGEGAANEQFF. The DNA for the CDR3 is TGTGCCAGCAGCTTAGGTGAGGGGGCGGCCAATGAGCAGTTCTTC.

The rearrangement uses TRBV12-3 or TRBV12-4 and TRBJ2-2; unclear D gene. This CDR3 region has 14 residues. V lost 2 bases to trimming and J lost 4 bases, with 8 bases between them. The DNA for the CDR3 is TGTGCCAGCAGTTTAAACAGCCTCACCGGGGAGCTGTTTTTT. Its translation: CASSLNSLTGELFF.

This clonotype has just a few counts. The V gene is TRBV30, the J gene TRBJ2-3; 12 bases map to TRBD2. V gave up 3 bases and J gave up 2 bases; unmatched junction bases: 6. The length of the CDR3 is 16 residues. Germline V lookup: CDR1 GTSNPN, CDR2 SVGIG (reference sequence). CDR3 sequence: CAWSASGRAPTDTQYF. As DNA, the CDR3 is TGTGCCTGGAGCGCTAGCGGGAGGGCCCCCACAGATACGCAGTATTTT.

This chain joins TRBV6-1 and TRBJ2-2; 8 bases are a match to TRBD2. This CDR3 contains 16 residues. J was trimmed by 5 bases and V by 10 bases; bases with no gene match: 15. CDR1 is MNHNS and CDR2 is SASEGT in the germline V gene. DNA of the CDR3: TGTGCCACCCACCCGCTCGGAGGCGGGGGGACCGGGGAGCTGTTTTTT. As protein: CATHPLGGGGTGELFF.

The CDR3 here is CASSYGRASGETQYF. The CDR3 DNA follows: TGTGCCAGCAGTTATGGGAGGGCCTCGGGGGAGACCCAGTACTTC. The chain uses TRBV6-5 and TRBJ2-5; 7 bases are shared with TRBD2. CDR3 length equals 15 residues. CDR1 and CDR2 from the germline V gene are MNHEY and SVGAGI. J was trimmed by 5 bases and V by 3 bases; bases with no gene match: 9.

The J gene is TRBJ2-5, the V gene TRBV24-1, with D hard to call. Germline V lookup: CDR1 KGHDR, CDR2 SFDVKD. V was shortened by 4 bases and J by 5 bases, with 16 bases between the two germline ends. The CDR3 spans 15 residues. The CDR3 DNA is TGTGCCACCAGTGACCCAGCGAGCCCCCAGGAGACCCAGTACTTC. Residues: CATSDPASPQETQYF.

The genes are TRBV11-1 and TRBJ2-1; TRBD2 agrees at 11 bases. This CDR3 has 19 amino acids. From germline, CDR1 is SGHAT and CDR2 FQDESV (reference sequence). V shed 5 bases and J 4 bases; nucleotides not matched to a gene: 16. CDR3 amino acids: CASSPPPRPLAGGYNEQFF. CDR3 coding DNA: TGTGCCAGCAGCCCTCCCCCCCGGCCTCTAGCGGGAGGATACAATGAGCAGTTCTTC.

This clonotype was recorded once. The V and J genes are TRBV12-3 or TRBV12-4 and TRBJ2-1; D gene unclear. The CDR3 sequence is 14 residues long. V dropped 5 bases and J dropped 0 bases, with 8 bases sitting between them. The CDR3 loop is CASSHLSSYNEQFF. For the CDR3, the DNA is TGTGCCAGCAGTCACTTGAGCTCCTACAATGAGCAGTTCTTC.